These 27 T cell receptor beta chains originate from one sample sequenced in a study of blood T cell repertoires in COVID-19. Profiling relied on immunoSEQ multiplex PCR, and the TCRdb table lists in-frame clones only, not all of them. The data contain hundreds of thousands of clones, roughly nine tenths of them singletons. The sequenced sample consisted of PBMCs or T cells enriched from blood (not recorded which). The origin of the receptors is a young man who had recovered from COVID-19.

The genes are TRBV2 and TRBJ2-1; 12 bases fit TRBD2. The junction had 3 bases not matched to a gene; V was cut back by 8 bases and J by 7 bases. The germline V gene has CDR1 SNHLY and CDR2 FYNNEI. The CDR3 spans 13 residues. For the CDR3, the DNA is TGTGCCAGCGGACTAGCGGGATCAAATGAGCAGTTCTTC. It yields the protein CASGLAGSNEQFF.

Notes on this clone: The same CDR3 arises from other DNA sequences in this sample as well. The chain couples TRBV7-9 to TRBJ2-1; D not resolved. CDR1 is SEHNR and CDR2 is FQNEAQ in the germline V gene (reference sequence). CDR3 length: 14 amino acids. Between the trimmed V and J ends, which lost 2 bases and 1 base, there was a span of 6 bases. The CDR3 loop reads CASSLSTSYNEQFF. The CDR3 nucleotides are TGTGCCAGCAGCTTATCCACATCCTACAATGAGCAGTTCTTC.

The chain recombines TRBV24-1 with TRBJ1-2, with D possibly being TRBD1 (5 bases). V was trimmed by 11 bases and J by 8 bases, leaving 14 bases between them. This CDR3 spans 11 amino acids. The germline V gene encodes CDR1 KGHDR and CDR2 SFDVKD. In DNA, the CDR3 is TGTGCCAGCGATCGGGGGGGAGGCTACACCTTC. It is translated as CASDRGGGYTF.

The CDR3 is CSVDRVRKGDTQYF. The CDR3 DNA reads as TGCAGCGTTGATCGGGTAAGGAAAGGAGATACGCAGTATTTT. The chain joins TRBV29-1 to TRBJ2-3; unclear D gene. Germline loops: CDR1 SQVTM, CDR2 ANQGSEA. The CDR3 consists of 14 residues. Deletions cut 3 bases from V and 5 bases from J, with 15 bases between.

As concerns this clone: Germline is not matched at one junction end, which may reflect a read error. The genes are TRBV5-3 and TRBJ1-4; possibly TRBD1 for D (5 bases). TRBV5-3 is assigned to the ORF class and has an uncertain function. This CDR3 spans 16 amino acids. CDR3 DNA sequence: TGTGTCAGAAGCTCCGGGGCCGCCGGACTAAATGAAAAACTGTTTTTT. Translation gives CVRSSGAAGLNEKLFF.

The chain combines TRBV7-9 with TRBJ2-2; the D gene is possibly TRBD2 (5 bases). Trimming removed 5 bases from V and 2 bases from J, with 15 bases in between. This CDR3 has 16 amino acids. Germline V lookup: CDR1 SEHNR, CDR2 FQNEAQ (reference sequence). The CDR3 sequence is CASSPMERINTGELFF. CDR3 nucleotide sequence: TGTGCCAGCAGCCCGATGGAGCGGATCAACACCGGGGAGCTGTTTTTT.

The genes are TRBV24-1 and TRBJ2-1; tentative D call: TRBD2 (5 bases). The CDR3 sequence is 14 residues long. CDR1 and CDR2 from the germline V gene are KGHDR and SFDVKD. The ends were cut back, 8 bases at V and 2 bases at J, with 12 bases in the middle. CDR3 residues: CATMRSGTYNEQFF. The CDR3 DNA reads TGTGCCACCATGAGGAGCGGAACCTACAATGAGCAGTTCTTC.

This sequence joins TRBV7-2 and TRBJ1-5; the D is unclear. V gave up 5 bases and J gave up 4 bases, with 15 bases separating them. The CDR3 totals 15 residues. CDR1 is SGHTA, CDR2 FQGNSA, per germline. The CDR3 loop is CASSPSPGRNQPQHF. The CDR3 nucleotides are TGTGCCAGCAGCCCATCTCCGGGTCGAAATCAGCCCCAGCATTTT.

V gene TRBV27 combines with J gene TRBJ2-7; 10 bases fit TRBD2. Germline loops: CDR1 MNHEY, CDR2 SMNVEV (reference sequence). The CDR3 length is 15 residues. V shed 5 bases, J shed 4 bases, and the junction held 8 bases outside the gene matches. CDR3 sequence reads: CASSAGSGRGYEQYF. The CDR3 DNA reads TGTGCCAGCAGTGCCGGGAGCGGGAGGGGTTACGAGCAGTACTTC.

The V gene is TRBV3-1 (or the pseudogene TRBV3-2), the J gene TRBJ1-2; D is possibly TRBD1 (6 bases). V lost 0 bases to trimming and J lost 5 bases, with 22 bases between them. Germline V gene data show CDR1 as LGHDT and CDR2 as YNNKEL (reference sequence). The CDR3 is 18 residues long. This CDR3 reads CASSQDWRPKGRGYGYTF. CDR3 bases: TGTGCCAGCAGCCAAGATTGGAGGCCGAAGGGCAGGGGATATGGCTACACCTTC.

DNA of the CDR3: TGTGCCTGGAGTCCCTCTGTGGGAGGGGCCAATGAGCAGTTCTTC. This translates into CAWSPSVGGANEQFF. The chain couples TRBV30 to TRBJ2-1; 7 bases line up with TRBD2. Germline trimming cut 2 bases from V and 6 bases from J; bases unmatched to any gene: 10. The CDR3 covers 15 residues. Germline CDR1 GTSNPN, CDR2 SVGIG (reference sequence).

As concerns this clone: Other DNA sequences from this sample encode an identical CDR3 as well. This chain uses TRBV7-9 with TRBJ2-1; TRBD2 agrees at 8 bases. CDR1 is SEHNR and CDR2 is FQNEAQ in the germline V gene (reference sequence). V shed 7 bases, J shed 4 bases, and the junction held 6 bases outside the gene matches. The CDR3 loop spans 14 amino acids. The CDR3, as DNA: TGTGCCAGCACCCCGGGGGGGAGGTACAATGAGCAGTTCTTC. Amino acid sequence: CASTPGGRYNEQFF.

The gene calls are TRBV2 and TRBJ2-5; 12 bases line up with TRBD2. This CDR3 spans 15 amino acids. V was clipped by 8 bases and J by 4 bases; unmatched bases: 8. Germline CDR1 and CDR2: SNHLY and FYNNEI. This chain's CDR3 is CASALVTSGRETQYF. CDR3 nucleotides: TGTGCCAGCGCCCTCGTGACTAGCGGGAGAGAGACCCAGTACTTC.

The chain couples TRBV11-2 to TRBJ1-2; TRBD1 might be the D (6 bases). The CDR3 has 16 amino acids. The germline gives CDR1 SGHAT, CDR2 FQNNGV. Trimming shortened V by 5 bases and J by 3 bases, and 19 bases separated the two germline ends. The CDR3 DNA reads TGTGCCAGCAGCCAAGGTCCAGGGTCAGGGGACTATGGCTACACCTTC. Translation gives CASSQGPGSGDYGYTF.

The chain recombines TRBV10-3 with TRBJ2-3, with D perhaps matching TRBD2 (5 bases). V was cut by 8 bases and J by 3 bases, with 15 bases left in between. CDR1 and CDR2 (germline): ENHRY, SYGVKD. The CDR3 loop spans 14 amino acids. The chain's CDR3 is CAIGSLGVTDTQYF. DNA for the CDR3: TGTGCCATCGGATCTTTGGGAGTGACAGATACGCAGTATTTT.

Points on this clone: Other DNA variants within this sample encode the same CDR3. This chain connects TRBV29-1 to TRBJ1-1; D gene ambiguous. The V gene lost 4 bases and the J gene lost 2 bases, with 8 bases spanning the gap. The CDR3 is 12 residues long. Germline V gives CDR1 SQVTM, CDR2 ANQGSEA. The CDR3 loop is CSVGRGNTEAFF. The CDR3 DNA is TGCAGCGTTGGTCGGGGTAACACTGAAGCTTTCTTT.

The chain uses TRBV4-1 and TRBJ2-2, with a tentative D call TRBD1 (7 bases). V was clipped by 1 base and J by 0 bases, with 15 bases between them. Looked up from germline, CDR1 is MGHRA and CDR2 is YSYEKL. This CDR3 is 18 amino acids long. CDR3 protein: CASSQVLLRGANTGELFF. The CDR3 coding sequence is TGCGCCAGCAGCCAAGTCCTCCTCAGGGGGGCGAACACCGGGGAGCTGTTTTTT.

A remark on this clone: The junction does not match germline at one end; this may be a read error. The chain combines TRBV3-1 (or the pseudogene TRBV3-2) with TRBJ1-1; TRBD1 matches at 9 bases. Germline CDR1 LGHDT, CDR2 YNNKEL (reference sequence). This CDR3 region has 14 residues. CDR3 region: CASTDIPGQGSRIF. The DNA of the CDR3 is TGTGCCAGCACCGATATACCGGGACAGGGCTCTAGGATCTTT.

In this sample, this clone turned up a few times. CDR3 in amino acids: CASSLETDYGYTF. CDR3 nucleotides: TGCGCCAGCAGCTTGGAGACAGACTATGGCTACACCTTC. The V and J genes are TRBV5-1 and TRBJ1-2; perhaps TRBD1 as D (5 bases). In germline, CDR1 is SGHRS, CDR2 YFSETQ. Deletions cut 0 bases from V and 3 bases from J, with 6 bases between. The CDR3 loop spans 13 amino acids.

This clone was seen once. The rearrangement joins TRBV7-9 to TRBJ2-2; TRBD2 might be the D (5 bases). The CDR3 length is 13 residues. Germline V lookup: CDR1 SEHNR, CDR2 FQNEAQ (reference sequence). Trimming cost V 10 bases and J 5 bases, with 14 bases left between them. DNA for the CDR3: TGTGCCACCGAGAGGAGGAAGACCGGGGAGCTGTTTTTT. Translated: CATERRKTGELFF.

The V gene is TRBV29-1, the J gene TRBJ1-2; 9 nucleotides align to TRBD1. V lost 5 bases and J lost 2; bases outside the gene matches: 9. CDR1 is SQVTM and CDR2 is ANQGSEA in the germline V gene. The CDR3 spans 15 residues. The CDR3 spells CSVQGGGQGNYGYTF. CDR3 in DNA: TGCAGCGTTCAAGGCGGGGGACAGGGAAACTATGGCTACACCTTC. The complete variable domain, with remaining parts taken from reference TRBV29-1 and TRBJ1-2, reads SAVISQKPSRDICQRGTSLTIQCQVDSQVTMMFWYRQQPGQSLTLIATANQGSEATYESGFVIDKFPISRPNLTFSTLTVSNMSPEDSSIYLCSVQGGGQGNYGYTFGSGTRLTVV.

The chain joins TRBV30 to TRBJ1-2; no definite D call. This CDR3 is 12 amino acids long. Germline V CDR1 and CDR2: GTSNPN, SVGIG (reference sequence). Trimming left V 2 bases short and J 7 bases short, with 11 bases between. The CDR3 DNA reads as TGTGCCTGGAGTACCAGCGCTCGTGGCTACACCTTC. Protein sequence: CAWSTSARGYTF.

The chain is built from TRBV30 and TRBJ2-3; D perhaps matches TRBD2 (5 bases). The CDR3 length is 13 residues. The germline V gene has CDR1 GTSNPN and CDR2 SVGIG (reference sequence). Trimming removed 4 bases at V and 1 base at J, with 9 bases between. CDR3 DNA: TGTGCCTGGACTAGCATGGGCACAGATACGCAGTATTTT. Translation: CAWTSMGTDTQYF.

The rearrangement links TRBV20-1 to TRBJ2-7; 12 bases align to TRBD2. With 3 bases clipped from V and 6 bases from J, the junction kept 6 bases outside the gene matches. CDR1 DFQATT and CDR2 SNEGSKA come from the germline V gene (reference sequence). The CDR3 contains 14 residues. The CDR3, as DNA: TGCAGTGCTAGTCCTAGCGGGAGGGTTGGCGAGCAGTACTTC. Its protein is CSASPSGRVGEQYF.

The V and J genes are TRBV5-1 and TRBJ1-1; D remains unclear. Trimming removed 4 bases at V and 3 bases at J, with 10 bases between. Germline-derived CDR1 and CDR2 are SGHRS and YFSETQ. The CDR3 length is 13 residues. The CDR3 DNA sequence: TGCGCCAGCAGCCAACTCGAGGACACTGAAGCTTTCTTT. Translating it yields CASSQLEDTEAFF.

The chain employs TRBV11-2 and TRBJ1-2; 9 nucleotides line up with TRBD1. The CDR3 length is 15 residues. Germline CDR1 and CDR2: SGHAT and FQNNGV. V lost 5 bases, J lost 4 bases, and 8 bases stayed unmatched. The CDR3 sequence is CASSNSGTGIYGYTF. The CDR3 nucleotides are TGTGCCAGCAGCAACTCCGGGACAGGGATCTATGGCTACACCTTC.

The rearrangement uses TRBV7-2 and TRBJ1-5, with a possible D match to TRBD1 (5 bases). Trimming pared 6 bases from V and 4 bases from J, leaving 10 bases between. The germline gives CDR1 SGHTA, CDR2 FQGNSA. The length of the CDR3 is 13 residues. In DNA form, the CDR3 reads TGTGCCAGCAGTCTGCGACAGAATCAGCCCCAGCATTTT. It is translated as CASSLRQNQPQHF.